One and the same sample provided the 10 T cell receptor beta chains below, sequenced in a study of blood T cell repertoires in COVID-19. TCRdb's copy holds only in-frame clones and misses some; the assay was immunoSEQ multiplex PCR. The sample records 310,000 or so clones, roughly 86% being singletons. Sequencing was carried out using peripheral blood. These receptors were collected from a man aged 25-45 years with COVID-19, enrolled during active disease.

This chain connects TRBV7-2 to TRBJ1-1, with 9 nucleotides matching TRBD1. CDR3 length: 13 residues. The germline V gene encodes CDR1 SGHTA and CDR2 FQGNSA. Losses at the gene ends were 5 bases for V and 7 bases for J; bases not matched to a gene: 5. The CDR3, as DNA: TGTGCCAGCAGCCCGAGGACAGGGGATGAAGCTTTCTTT. It is translated as CASSPRTGDEAFF.

The V call is TRBV12-3 or TRBV12-4, the J call TRBJ2-1; D call uncertain. There are 11 residues in the CDR3. V lost 3 bases to trimming and J lost 7 bases, with 4 bases between them. CDR3 loop: CASSFGNEQFF. The CDR3 nucleotides read TGTGCCAGCAGTTTCGGGAATGAGCAGTTCTTC.

This clone was recorded a few times. This sequence joins TRBV5-6 and TRBJ1-5; TRBD1 might be the D (5 bases). The CDR3 is made up of 17 amino acids. The V gene's germline CDR1 is SGHDT and CDR2 YYEEEE. Trimming shortened V by 1 base and J by 6 bases, and 20 bases separated the two germline ends. The CDR3 sequence is CASSLTSFGGLSQPQHF. The CDR3 DNA follows: TGTGCCAGCAGCTTGACATCCTTCGGGGGGTTAAGTCAGCCCCAGCATTTT.

The chain joins TRBV19 to TRBJ2-1; D is unclear. Germline V gene data show CDR1 as LNHDA and CDR2 as SQIVND (reference sequence). CDR3 size: 12 residues. V was trimmed by 1 base and J by 7 bases, leaving 5 bases between them. In DNA, the CDR3 is TGTGCCAGTAGTATAGGGGCGAATGAGCAGTTCTTC. Protein: CASSIGANEQFF.

The rearrangement joins TRBV7-2 to TRBJ1-1; D is unclear. V lost 0 bases, J lost 1 base, and 9 bases lay in between. CDR3 length: 15 residues. Germline V lookup: CDR1 SGHTA, CDR2 FQGNSA. As DNA, the CDR3 is TGTGCCAGCAGCTTAGCTCTAATTGAGAACACTGAAGCTTTCTTT. It encodes CASSLALIENTEAFF.

V usage is TRBV13 and J usage is TRBJ2-7; 9 bases map to TRBD2. The trim removed 5 bases at V and 5 bases at J, leaving 16 bases unmatched. Per the germline V gene, CDR1 is PRHDT and CDR2 is FYEKMQ (reference sequence). The CDR3 runs 17 residues. The CDR3 DNA reads as TGTGCCAGCAGCGTTAGCCTCGTAGCTAGCGGGACCAACGAGCAGTACTTC. This encodes CASSVSLVASGTNEQYF.

This chain connects TRBV5-1 to TRBJ2-2; 9 nucleotides match TRBD1. This CDR3 spans 15 amino acids. The V gene's germline CDR1 is SGHRS and CDR2 YFSETQ. V was clipped by 2 bases and J by 6 bases; unmatched bases: 5. The CDR3 loop is CASSFGTGSSGELFF. For the CDR3, the DNA is TGCGCCAGCAGCTTTGGGACAGGGTCCTCCGGGGAGCTGTTTTTT.

This clone was counted only a few times. The sample contains more than one DNA sequence encoding this CDR3. The chain has TRBV7-9 and TRBJ1-5; D gene unclear. The CDR3 is 14 amino acids. Deletions cut 3 bases from V and 1 base from J, with 7 bases between. Germline V gene lookup returns CDR1 SEHNR and CDR2 FQNEAQ (reference sequence). For the CDR3, the DNA is TGTGCCAGCAGCTTGGCCGGGAGCAATCAGCCCCAGCATTTT. This gives the protein CASSLAGSNQPQHF.

The chain has TRBV24-1 and TRBJ1-2; D unresolved. Germline V gene data show CDR1 as KGHDR and CDR2 as SFDVKD. The V end lost 4 bases, the J end lost 4 bases, and 3 bases lay between the germline ends. The CDR3 has 11 residues. The CDR3 region is CATSDRYGYTF. For the CDR3, the DNA is TGTGCCACCAGTGACCGCTATGGCTACACCTTC.

The chain has TRBV2 and TRBJ1-1; D is unresolved. CDR3 size: 14 residues. Germline CDR1 is SNHLY and CDR2 is FYNNEI. Trimming removed 2 bases from V and 5 bases from J, with 12 bases in between. CDR3 protein: CASSELWSGTEAFF. In DNA, the CDR3 is TGTGCCAGCAGTGAACTATGGAGTGGGACTGAAGCTTTCTTT.